This T cell receptor beta chain was obtained from a study of Ad26.COV2.S vaccination and SARS-CoV-2 variants (dated by TCRdb to 2020 to 2022). With respect to the entire study: Donors in the vaccine arm were drawn from COV1001, a phase I-IIa trial of Ad26.COV2.S in healthy adults that was multicentre, randomized, double-blind and placebo-controlled. Ad26.COV2.S was given intramuscularly at 5x10^10 or 1x10^11 viral particles, as a single shot or as two shots 56 days apart. A total of roughly 32 samples were included in the TCR-sequenced set, comprising roughly 19 Ad26.COV2.S vaccine recipients, 5 placebo recipients and 8 SARS-CoV-2 convalescent individuals. Sequencing of the TCRbeta repertoire served to evaluate the specificity and breadth of SARS-CoV-2-reactive T cell receptors following Ad26.COV2.S vaccination. Investigators did not know the trial group allocation while performing experiments and assessing outcomes. Trial participants were randomized into five groups of five, in which low-dose or high-dose Ad26.COV2.S was given once or twice, or placebo was given on both occasions.

The immunoSEQ Assay was the method used to sequence TCRbeta CDR3 regions. After extraction, genomic DNA underwent amplification by bias-controlled multiplex PCR, followed by high-throughput sequencing. The paper's data handling went like this. To quantify the absolute abundance of each unique TCRbeta CDR3 region, sequences were collapsed and filtered. T cell fraction was estimated by normalization of TCRbeta template counts to usable DNA, with usable DNA being measured through amplification of reference genes present in all nucleated cells. Repertoire TCRs were annotated as SARS-CoV-2-specific by exact matching of V gene, CDR3 amino acid sequence and J gene to a known reactive TCR set. The reference SARS-CoV-2 TCR set came from MIRA and was filtered for enrichment in COVID-19-positive ImmuneCODE repertoires, removing public or cross-reactive TCRs. Using the MIRA antigens, annotated TCRs were further analysed by specific ORF or by position within an ORF. Breadth was defined as the number of annotated unique rearrangements divided by the total number of unique productive rearrangements, and depth was defined as the summed frequency of the annotated unique rearrangements. TCR breadth was compared between groups using two-sided Wilcoxon rank-sum tests. TCRdb mirrors the immuneACCESS table, restricted to in-frame sequences. Some clones are absent from its copies; in checked studies, under half trace to an unresolved V gene, and the reason for the others is unknown. D and trimming come from the DNA, and the V and J calls and clone size come from that table. The sample table contains 400,000 to 450,000 clones; only one count was recorded for about 90% of them. The top ten clones comprise roughly 4.3% of the sample.

The germline V gene supplies CDR1 ENHRY and CDR2 SYGVKD. The junction shows trimming of 3 bases on V and 16 bases on J, plus 16 bases between the germline ends. From its cysteine to its phenylalanine, the CDR3 spans 12 amino acids. Only CDR3 DNA remains: 36 bases, in frame from the first base. Overall study outcomes, separate from this receptor: The authors noted that the TCR breadth and depth analyses may have underestimated total T cell responses. The study was not powered for comparison of responses between vaccine doses or regimens. Ad26.COV2.S recipients had higher spike-specific TCR breadth than placebo recipients (P = 0.0014). Vaccine and placebo recipients had similar non-spike TCR breadth, a finding consistent with the vaccine containing only spike. After vaccination, spike-specific CD8+ and CD4+ T cell responses were reported to show substantial breadth.

This specimen's treatment or condition label, interpreted: roughly 18 received Ad26.COV2.S at low or high dose, single or two shots; roughly 5 received placebo; per-sample allocation not given. For vaccine and placebo recipients, repertoires were sequenced using samples collected on day 63 after the first injection. Cohort 1b enrolled about two dozen adults aged 18-55 years at a single site in Boston, USA, between 29 July and 7 August 2020. As a vaccine, Ad26.COV2.S was a replication-incompetent adenovirus type 26 vector that expressed a prefusion-stabilized SARS-CoV-2 spike protein derived from the original Wuhan strain. With regard to this clone: The specificity of this receptor is unknown. It has no much larger one-base neighbor in the sample; base qualities were not kept.

The starting material was peripheral blood, obtained in a trial of Ad26.COV2.S vaccine versus placebo. This sequence uses TRBV10-3 and TRBJ2-1; the D gene remains uncertain. This TCR was sampled from a person aged 18 to 59 who received the Ad26.COV2.S COVID-19 vaccine or a placebo. The CDR3 protein is CAISDLISRTFF. The nucleotide sequence is TGTGCCATCAGTGATTTGATCTCCCGAACCTTCTTC.